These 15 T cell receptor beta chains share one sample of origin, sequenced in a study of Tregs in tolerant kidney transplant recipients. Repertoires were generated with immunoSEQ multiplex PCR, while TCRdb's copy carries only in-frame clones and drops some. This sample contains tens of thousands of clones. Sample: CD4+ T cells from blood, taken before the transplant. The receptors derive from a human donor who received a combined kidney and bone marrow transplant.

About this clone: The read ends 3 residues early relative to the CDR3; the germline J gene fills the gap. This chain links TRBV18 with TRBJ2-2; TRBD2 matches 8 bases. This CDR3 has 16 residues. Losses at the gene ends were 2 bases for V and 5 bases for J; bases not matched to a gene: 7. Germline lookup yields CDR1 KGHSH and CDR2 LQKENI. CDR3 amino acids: CASSPRGAGATGELFF. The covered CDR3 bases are TGTGCCAGCTCACCAAGGGGAGCGGGAGCGACCGGGGAG. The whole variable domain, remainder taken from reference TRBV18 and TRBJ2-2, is NAGVMQNPRHLVRRRGQEARLRCSPMKGHSHVYWYRQLPEEGLKFMVYLQKENIIDESGMPKERFSAEFPKEGPSILRIQQVVRGDSAAYFCASSPRGAGATGELFFGEGSRLTVL.

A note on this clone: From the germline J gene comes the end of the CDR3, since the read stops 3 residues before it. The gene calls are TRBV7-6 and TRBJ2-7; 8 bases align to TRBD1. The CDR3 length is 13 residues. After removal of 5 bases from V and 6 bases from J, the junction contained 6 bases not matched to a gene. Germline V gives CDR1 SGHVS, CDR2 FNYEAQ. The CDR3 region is CASSTKTGVEQYF. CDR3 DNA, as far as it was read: TGTGCCAGCAGCACAAAGACAGGGGTCGAG.

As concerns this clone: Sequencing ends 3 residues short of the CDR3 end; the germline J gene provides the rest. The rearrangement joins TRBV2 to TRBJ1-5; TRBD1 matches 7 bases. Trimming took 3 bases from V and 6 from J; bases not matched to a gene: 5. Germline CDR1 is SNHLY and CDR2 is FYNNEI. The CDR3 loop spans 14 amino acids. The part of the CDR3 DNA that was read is TGTGCCAGCAGTGAGCTAGACAGGGCTCAGCCC. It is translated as CASSELDRAQP. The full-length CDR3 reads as CASSELDRAQPQHF. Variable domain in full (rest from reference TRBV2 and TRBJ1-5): EPEVTQTPSHQVTQMGQEVILRCVPISNHLYFYWYRQILGQKVEFLVSFYNNEISEKSEIFDDQFSVERPDGSNFTLKIRSTKLEDSAMYFCASSELDRAQPQHFGDGTRLSIL.

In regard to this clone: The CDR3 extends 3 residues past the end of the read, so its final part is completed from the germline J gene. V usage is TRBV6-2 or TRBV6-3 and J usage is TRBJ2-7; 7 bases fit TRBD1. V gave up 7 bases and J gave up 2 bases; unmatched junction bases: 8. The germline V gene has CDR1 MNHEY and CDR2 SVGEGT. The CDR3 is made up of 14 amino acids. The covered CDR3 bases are TGTGCCAGCACCTTCATCAGGGGGACCTACGAG. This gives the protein CASTFIRGTYE. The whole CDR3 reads CASTFIRGTYEQYF.

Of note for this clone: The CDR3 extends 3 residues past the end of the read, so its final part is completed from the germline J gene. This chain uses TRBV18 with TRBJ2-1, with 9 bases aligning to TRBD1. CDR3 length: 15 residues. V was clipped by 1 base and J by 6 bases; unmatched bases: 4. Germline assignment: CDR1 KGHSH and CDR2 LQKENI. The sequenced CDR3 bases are TGTGCCAGCTCACCACGACAGGGGGAATTCAATGAG. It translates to CASSPRQGEFNE. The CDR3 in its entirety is CASSPRQGEFNEQFF. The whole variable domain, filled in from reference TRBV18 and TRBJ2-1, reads NAGVMQNPRHLVRRRGQEARLRCSPMKGHSHVYWYRQLPEEGLKFMVYLQKENIIDESGMPKERFSAEFPKEGPSILRIQQVVRGDSAAYFCASSPRQGEFNEQFFGPGTRLTVL.

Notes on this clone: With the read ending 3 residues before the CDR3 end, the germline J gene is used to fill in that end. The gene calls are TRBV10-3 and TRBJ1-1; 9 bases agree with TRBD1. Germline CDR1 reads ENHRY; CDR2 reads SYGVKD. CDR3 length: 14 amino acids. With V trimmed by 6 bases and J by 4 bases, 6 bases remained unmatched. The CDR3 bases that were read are TGTGCCATCAGGGCGACAGGGGGTGGCACTGAA. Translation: CAIRATGGGTE. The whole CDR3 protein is CAIRATGGGTEAFF.

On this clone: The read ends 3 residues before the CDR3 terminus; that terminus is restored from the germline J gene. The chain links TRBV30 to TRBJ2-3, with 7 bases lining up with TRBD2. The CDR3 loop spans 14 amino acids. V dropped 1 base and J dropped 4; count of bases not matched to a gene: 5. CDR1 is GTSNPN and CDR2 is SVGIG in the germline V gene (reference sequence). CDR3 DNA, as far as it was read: TGTGCCTGGAGTGCGGGCGGGAGCTCAGATACG. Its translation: CAWSAGGSSDT. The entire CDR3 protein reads CAWSAGGSSDTQYF. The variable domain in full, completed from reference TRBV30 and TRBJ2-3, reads SQTIHQWPATLVQPVGSPLSLECTVEGTSNPNLYWYRQAAGRGLQLLFYSVGIGQISSEVPQNLSASRPQDRQFILSSKKLLLSDSGFYLCAWSAGGSSDTQYFGPGTRLTVL.

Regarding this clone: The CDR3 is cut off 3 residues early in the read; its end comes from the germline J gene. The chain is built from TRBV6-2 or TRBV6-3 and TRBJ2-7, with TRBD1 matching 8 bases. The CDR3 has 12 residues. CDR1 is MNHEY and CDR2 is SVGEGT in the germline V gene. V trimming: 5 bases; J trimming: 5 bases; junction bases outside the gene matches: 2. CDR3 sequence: CASSGQGDEQYF. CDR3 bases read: TGTGCCAGCAGTGGACAGGGAGACGAG.

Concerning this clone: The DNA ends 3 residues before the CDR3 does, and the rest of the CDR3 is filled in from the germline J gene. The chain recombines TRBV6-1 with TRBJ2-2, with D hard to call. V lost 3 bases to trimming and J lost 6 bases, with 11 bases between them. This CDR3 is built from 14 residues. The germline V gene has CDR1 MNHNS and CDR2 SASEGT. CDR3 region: CASSDTGSPGELFF. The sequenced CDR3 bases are TGTGCCAGCAGTGATACGGGTAGCCCCGGGGAG.

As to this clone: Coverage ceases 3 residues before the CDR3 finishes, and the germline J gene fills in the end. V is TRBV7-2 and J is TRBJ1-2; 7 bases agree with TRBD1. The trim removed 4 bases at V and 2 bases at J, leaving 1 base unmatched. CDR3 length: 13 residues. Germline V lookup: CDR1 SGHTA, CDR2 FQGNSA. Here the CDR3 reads CASSWGQNYGYTF. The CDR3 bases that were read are TGTGCCAGCAGCTGGGGACAGAACTATGGC.

CDR3 sequence reads: CASSESRTGTDTQYF. CDR3 DNA (partial): TGTGCCAGCAGTGAATCTCGGACAGGGACTGATACG. The chain joins TRBV6-1 to TRBJ2-3; TRBD1 aligns across 8 bases. The read comes to an end 3 residues before the CDR3 does, leaving the germline J gene to fill in the end. The CDR3 consists of 15 residues. The trim removed 2 bases at V and 6 bases at J, leaving 7 bases unmatched. The V gene's germline CDR1 is MNHNS and CDR2 SASEGT.

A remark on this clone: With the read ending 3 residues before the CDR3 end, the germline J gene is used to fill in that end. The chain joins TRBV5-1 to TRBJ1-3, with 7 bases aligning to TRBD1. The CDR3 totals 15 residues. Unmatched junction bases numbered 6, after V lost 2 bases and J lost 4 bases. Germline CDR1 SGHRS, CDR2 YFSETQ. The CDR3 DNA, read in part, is TGCGCCAGCAGCTTTGACAGGGTATTCGGAAACACC. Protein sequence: CASSFDRVFGNT. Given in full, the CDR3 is CASSFDRVFGNTIYF.

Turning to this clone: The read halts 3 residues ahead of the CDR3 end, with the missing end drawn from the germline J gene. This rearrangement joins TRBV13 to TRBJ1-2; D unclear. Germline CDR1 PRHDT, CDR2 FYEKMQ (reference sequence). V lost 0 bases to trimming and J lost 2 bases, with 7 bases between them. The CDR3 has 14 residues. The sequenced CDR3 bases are TGTGCCAGCAGCTTAGGAAGCCGAAACTATGGC. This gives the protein CASSLGSRNYG. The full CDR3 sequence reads CASSLGSRNYGYTF.

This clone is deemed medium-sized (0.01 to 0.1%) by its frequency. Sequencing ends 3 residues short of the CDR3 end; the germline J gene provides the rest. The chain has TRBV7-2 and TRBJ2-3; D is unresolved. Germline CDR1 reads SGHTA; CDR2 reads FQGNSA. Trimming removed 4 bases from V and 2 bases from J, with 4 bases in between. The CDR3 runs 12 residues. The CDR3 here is CASSSYTDTQYF. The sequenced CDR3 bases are TGTGCCAGCAGCTCGTACACAGATACG.

The CDR3 bases that were read are TGTGCCAGCAGGGATGACAGGGACGAGGAGACC. Residues: CASRDDRDEET. The complete CDR3 reads CASRDDRDEETQYF. V and J are TRBV2 and TRBJ2-5; 7 bases fit TRBD1. The sequenced fragment ends 3 residues before the CDR3 boundary, so the rest is inferred from the germline J gene. The CDR3 sequence is 14 residues long. The V gene end was trimmed by 6 bases and the J gene end by 5 bases; junction bases not matched to a gene: 9. Germline V gene data show CDR1 as SNHLY and CDR2 as FYNNEI.